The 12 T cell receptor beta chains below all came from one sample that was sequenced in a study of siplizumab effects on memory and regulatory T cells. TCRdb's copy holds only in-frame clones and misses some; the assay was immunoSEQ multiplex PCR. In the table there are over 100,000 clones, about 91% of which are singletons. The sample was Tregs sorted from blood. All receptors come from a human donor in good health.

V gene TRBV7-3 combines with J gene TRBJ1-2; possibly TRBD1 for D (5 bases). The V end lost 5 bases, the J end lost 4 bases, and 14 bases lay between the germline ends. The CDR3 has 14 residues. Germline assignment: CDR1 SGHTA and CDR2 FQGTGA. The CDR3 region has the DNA TGTGCCAGCAGCCGCGGGGCTGCTGGCTATGGCTACACCTTC. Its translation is CASSRGAAGYGYTF. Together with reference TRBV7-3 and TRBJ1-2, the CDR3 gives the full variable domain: GAGVSQTPSNKVTEKGKYVELRCDPISGHTALYWYRQSLGQGPEFLIYFQGTGAADDSGLPNDRFFAVRPEGSVSTLKIQRTERGDSAVYLCASSRGAAGYGYTFGSGTRLTVV.

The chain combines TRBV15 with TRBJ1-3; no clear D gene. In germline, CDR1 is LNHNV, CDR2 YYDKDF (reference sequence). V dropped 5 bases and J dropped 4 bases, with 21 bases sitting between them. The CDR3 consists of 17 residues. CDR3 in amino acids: CATSPYLRVQGGNTIYF. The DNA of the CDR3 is TGTGCCACCAGCCCCTATCTAAGGGTGCAAGGGGGAAACACCATATATTTT.

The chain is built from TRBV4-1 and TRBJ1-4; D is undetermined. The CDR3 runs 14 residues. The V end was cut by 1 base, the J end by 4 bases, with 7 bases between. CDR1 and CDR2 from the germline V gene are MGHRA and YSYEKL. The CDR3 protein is CASSQAFLNEKLFF. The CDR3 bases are TGCGCCAGCAGCCAAGCCTTCCTTAATGAAAAACTGTTTTTT.

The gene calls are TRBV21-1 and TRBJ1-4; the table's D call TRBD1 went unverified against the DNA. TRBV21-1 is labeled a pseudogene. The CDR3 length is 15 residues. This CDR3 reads CASSMWTGGEEKLFF. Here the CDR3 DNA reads TGTGCCAGCAGCATGTGGACAGGTGGGGAAGAAAAACTGTTTTTT.

CDR3 sequence: CASSLAGGPRYEQYF. CDR3 coding DNA: TGTGCCAGCAGCTTAGCGGGAGGGCCGCGCTACGAGCAGTACTTC. The V call is TRBV7-3, the J call TRBJ2-7; 9 bases fit TRBD2. The J segment lost 3 bases and the V segment lost 2 bases, leaving 5 bases of the junction unmatched. This CDR3 is built from 15 residues. Germline CDR1 SGHTA, CDR2 FQGTGA.

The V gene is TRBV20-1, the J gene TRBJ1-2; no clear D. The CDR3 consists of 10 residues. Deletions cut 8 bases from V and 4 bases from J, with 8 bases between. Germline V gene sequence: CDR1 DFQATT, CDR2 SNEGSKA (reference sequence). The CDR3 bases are TGCAGTACGGACTCCTATGGCTACACCTTC. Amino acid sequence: CSTDSYGYTF.

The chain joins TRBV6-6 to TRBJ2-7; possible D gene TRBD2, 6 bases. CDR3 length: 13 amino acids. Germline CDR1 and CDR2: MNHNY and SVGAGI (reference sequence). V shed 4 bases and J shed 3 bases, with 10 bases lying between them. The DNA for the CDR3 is TGTGCCAGCAGTTCGGCGGGGTTCTACGAGCAGTACTTC. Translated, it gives CASSSAGFYEQYF.

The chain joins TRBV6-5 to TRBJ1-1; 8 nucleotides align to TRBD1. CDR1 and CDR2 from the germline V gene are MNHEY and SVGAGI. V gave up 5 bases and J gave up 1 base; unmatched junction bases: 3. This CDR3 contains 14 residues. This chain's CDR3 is CASSTGQGNTEAFF. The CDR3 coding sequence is TGTGCCAGCAGTACCGGACAGGGGAACACTGAAGCTTTCTTT.

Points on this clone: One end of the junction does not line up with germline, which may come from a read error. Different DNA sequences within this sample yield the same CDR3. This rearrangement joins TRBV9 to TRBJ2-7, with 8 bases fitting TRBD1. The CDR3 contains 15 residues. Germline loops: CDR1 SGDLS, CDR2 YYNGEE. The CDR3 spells CASSVDDRGGYEQYF. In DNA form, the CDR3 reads TGTGCCAGCAGTGTAGATGACAGGGGCGGCTACGAGCAGTACTTC.

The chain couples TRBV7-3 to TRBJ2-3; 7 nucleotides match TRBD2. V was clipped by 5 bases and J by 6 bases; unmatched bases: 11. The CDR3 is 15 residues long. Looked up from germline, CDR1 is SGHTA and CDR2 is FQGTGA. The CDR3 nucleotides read TGTGCCAGCAGCAGAAATGCGGGAGTATGGGATACGCAGTATTTT. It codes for CASSRNAGVWDTQYF.

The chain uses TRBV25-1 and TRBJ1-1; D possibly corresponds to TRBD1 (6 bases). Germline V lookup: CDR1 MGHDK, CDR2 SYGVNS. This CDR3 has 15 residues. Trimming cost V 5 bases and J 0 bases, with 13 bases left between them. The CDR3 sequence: CASSSTGFMNTEAFF. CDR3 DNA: TGTGCCAGCAGTTCTACAGGGTTTATGAACACTGAAGCTTTCTTT.

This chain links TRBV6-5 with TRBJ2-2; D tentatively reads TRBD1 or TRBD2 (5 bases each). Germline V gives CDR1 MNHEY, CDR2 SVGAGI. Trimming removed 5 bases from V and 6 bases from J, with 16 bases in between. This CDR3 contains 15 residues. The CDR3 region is CASSLRTLDSGELFF. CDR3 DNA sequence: TGTGCCAGCAGTCTCCGGACACTAGATTCCGGGGAGCTGTTTTTT.